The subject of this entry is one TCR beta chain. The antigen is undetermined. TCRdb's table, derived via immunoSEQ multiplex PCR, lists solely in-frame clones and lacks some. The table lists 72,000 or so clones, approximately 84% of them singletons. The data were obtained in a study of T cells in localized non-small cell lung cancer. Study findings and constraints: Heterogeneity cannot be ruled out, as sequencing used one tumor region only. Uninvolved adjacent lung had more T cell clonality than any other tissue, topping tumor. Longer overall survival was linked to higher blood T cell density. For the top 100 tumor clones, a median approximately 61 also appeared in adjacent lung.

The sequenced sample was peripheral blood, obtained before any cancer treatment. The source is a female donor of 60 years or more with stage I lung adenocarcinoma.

In nucleotides, the CDR3 is TGTGCCAGCGGGGGCTACGCCTACGAGCAGTACTTC. Translating gives CASGGYAYEQYF. V usage is TRBV6-5 and J usage is TRBJ2-7, with a tentative D call TRBD1 (6 bases). This CDR3 has 12 residues. Looked up from germline, CDR1 is MNHEY and CDR2 is SVGAGI. V lost 8 bases and J 2 bases, leaving 10 bases between the germline ends.